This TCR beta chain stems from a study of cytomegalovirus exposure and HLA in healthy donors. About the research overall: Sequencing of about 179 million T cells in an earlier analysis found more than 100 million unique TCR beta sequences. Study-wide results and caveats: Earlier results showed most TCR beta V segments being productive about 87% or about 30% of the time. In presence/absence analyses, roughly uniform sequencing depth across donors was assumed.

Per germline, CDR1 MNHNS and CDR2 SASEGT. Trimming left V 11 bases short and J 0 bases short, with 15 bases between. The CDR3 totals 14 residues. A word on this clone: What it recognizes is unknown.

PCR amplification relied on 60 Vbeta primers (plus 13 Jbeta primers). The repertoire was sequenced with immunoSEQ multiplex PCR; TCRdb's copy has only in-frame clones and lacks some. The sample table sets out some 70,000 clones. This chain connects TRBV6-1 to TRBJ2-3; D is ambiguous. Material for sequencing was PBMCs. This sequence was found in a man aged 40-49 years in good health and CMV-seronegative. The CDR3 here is CAATPGSSTDTQYF. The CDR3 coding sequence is TGTGCCGCAACCCCGGGTTCTAGCACAGATACGCAGTATTTT.